This T cell receptor beta chain was recovered during a study of Graves' ophthalmopathy and Graves' hyperthyroidism. V was clipped by 6 bases and J by 1 base; unmatched bases: 3. Germline CDR1 and CDR2: ENHRY and SYGVKD. The CDR3 extends over 15 amino acids. TCR beta CDR3 regions were amplified from RNA transcripts. A first-round RT-PCR used HTBI primers, followed by a second-round multiplex PCR. TCRdb ran MiXCR on the multiplex PCR reads and lists one entry per CDR3 protein. The sample lists 650,000 to 800,000 distinct CDR3 sequences; just over 40% were seen once. Study-level results: Thyroid clonotypes that were expanded above 0.001 frequency mostly also appeared in blood.

Having ophthalmopathy, the donors showed moderate-to-severe activity, CAS ≥3 and NOSPECS ≥4, with disease lasting under 3 months. Other autoimmune diseases, uncontrolled infections, pregnancy or lactation ruled patients out of participation. This clonotype was seen only once. Its antigen is not known. The V call is TRBV10-3, the J call TRBJ2-6, with 7 nucleotides matching TRBD1. The receptor comes from an adult man with Graves' ophthalmopathy. The sequenced sample consisted of peripheral blood. CDR3 loop: CAIRGTASGANVLTF. DNA of the CDR3: TGTGCCATCAGGGGGACAGCTTCTGGGGCCAACGTCCTGACTTTC.